The 14 T cell receptor beta chains in this list originate from one sample, sequenced in a study of T cells in women clearing cervical HPV infection. Profiling relied on immunoSEQ multiplex PCR, and the TCRdb table lists in-frame clones only, not all of them. This sample's table reports tens of thousands of clones. The sample consisted of blood buffy coat. These receptors were obtained from a woman aged 18 to 75 with a cervical HPV16 infection that either progressed to CIN3+ or cleared (not recorded which).

Turning to this clone: The read terminates 3 residues before the CDR3 end, so the remaining end is supplied by the germline J gene. The chain links TRBV29-1 to TRBJ1-1; D gene ambiguous. There are 12 residues in the CDR3. The V gene's germline CDR1 is SQVTM and CDR2 ANQGSEA. The germline V and J ends were trimmed by 6 bases and 2 bases, with 10 bases remaining between them. CDR3 DNA, as far as it was read: TGCAGCGTACGCCTAGGTAACACTGAA. Translating gives CSVRLGNTE. The complete CDR3 protein is CSVRLGNTEAFF.

Notes on this clone: The CDR3 goes on 3 residues after the read ends, and that part is filled in from the germline J gene. This chain links TRBV7-8 with TRBJ2-5; possible D gene TRBD2, 6 bases. The CDR3 has 15 amino acids. Germline V gives CDR1 SGHVS, CDR2 FQNEAQ. V lost 5 bases to trimming and J lost 4 bases, with 17 bases between them. The covered CDR3 bases are TGTGCCAGCAGCCCACCCCGGGGGATCGCAGAGACC. It is translated as CASSPPRGIAET. The complete CDR3 sequence is CASSPPRGIAETQYF.

Details on this clone: The read terminates 3 residues ahead of where the CDR3 ends, so the germline J gene completes it. The V and J genes are TRBV7-9 and TRBJ1-5; 8 bases agree with TRBD1. The CDR3 has 14 residues. V dropped 4 bases and J dropped 9; count of bases not matched to a gene: 8. The V gene's germline CDR1 is SEHNR and CDR2 FQNEAQ (reference sequence). The CDR3 bases that were read are TGTGCCAGCAGCTCCGGGACAGGCGCCGGGCCC. Amino acids: CASSSGTGAGP. The whole CDR3 is CASSSGTGAGPQHF.

Worth noting for this clone: The CDR3 goes on 3 residues after the read ends, and that part is filled in from the germline J gene. The V call is TRBV2, the J call TRBJ2-3; 10 positions agree with TRBD2. CDR1 and CDR2 (germline): SNHLY, FYNNEI. The ends lost 6 bases at V and 0 bases at J; junction bases unmatched: 3. The CDR3 consists of 15 residues. The part of the CDR3 DNA that was read is TGTGCCAGCAGCCTACTAGCGGGGAGCACAGATACG. Translating it yields CASSLLAGSTDT. The full CDR3 sequence reads CASSLLAGSTDTQYF.

With regard to this clone: Coverage ceases 3 residues before the CDR3 finishes, and the germline J gene fills in the end. The chain uses TRBV20-1 and TRBJ2-1; TRBD1 agrees at 7 bases. This CDR3 has 14 residues. With 7 bases clipped from V and 0 bases from J, the junction kept 6 bases outside the gene matches. Germline lookup yields CDR1 DFQATT and CDR2 SNEGSKA (reference sequence). Partial CDR3 DNA: TGCAGTGGATCGACAGGGATCTCCTACAATGAG. This codes for CSGSTGISYNE. The full CDR3 is CSGSTGISYNEQFF.

Of note for this clone: The sequenced fragment ends 3 residues before the CDR3 boundary, so the rest is inferred from the germline J gene. The rearrangement uses TRBV2 and TRBJ1-6, with 8 nucleotides matching TRBD1. Per the germline V gene, CDR1 is SNHLY and CDR2 is FYNNEI. V shed 7 bases and J 0 bases; nucleotides not matched to a gene: 2. The CDR3 has 15 residues. The DNA read from the CDR3 is TGTGCCAGCACAGACAGGGGCTCCTATAATTCACCC. Its protein product is CASTDRGSYNSP. The full-length CDR3 reads as CASTDRGSYNSPLHF. Using reference TRBV2 and TRBJ1-6 for the parts outside the CDR3, the full variable domain is EPEVTQTPSHQVTQMGQEVILRCVPISNHLYFYWYRQILGQKVEFLVSFYNNEISEKSEIFDDQFSVERPDGSNFTLKIRSTKLEDSAMYFCASTDRGSYNSPLHFGNGTRLTVT.

As concerns this clone: The read falls 3 residues short of the CDR3 end, and the missing part is taken from the germline J gene. V gene TRBV5-6 combines with J gene TRBJ1-3, with TRBD1 matching 7 bases. The V segment lost 2 bases and the J segment 4 bases; nucleotides outside the gene matches: 6. From germline, CDR1 is SGHDT and CDR2 YYEEEE. The CDR3 has 15 residues. The CDR3 spells CASSFLDRLGNTIYF. The part of the CDR3 DNA that was read is TGTGCCAGCAGCTTTTTGGACAGGCTAGGAAACACC. Variable domain in full (rest from reference TRBV5-6 and TRBJ1-3): DAGVTQSPTHLIKTRGQQVTLRCSPKSGHDTVSWYQQALGQGPQFIFQYYEEEERQRGNFPDRFSGHQFPNYSSELNVNALLLGDSALYLCASSFLDRLGNTIYFGEGSWLTVV.

A word on this clone: The DNA ends 3 residues before the CDR3 does, and the rest of the CDR3 is filled in from the germline J gene. The chain combines TRBV2 with TRBJ2-7, with 7 bases lining up with TRBD1. The CDR3 spans 15 residues. CDR1 is SNHLY, CDR2 FYNNEI, per germline. With 4 bases clipped from V and 0 bases from J, the junction kept 6 bases outside the gene matches. The CDR3 region is CASSARQGSSYEQYF. The CDR3 bases that were read are TGTGCCAGCAGTGCTCGACAGGGTAGCTCCTACGAG.

About this clone itself: Read coverage stops 3 residues before the CDR3 terminus; the germline J gene supplies the remainder. V is TRBV20-1 and J is TRBJ1-6, with 7 positions matching TRBD1. Germline V gene lookup returns CDR1 DFQATT and CDR2 SNEGSKA (reference sequence). With 0 bases clipped from V and 6 bases from J, the junction kept 8 bases outside the gene matches. This CDR3 spans 16 amino acids. This CDR3 reads CSARDTGEVGNSPLHF. The sequenced CDR3 bases are TGCAGTGCTAGAGACACAGGGGAGGTGGGTAATTCACCC.

A note on this clone: The CDR3 goes on 3 residues after the read ends, and that part is filled in from the germline J gene. This chain joins TRBV5-5 and TRBJ2-3; D remains unclear. The CDR3 totals 13 residues. The germline V gene encodes CDR1 SGHKS and CDR2 YYEKEE (reference sequence). The V and J ends lost 3 bases and 2 bases respectively, with 7 bases between them. The CDR3 region is CASSYYITDTQYF. The CDR3 bases that were read are TGTGCCAGCAGCTACTATATCACAGATACG.

A note on this clone: The read ends 3 residues early relative to the CDR3; the germline J gene fills the gap. The J gene is TRBJ1-1, the V gene TRBV20-1; D is unresolved. There are 13 residues in the CDR3. Germline values: CDR1 DFQATT, CDR2 SNEGSKA (reference sequence). The CDR3 sequence is CSARDHRVTKAFF. The covered CDR3 bases are TGCAGTGCTAGAGATCATCGGGTAACGAAG.

On this clone itself: The read terminates 3 residues ahead of where the CDR3 ends, so the germline J gene completes it. This chain joins TRBV5-4 and TRBJ1-1; TRBD1 might be the D (6 bases). The CDR3 is 14 amino acids. Trimming removed 3 bases at V and 1 base at J, with 10 bases between. CDR1 is SGHNT and CDR2 is YYREEE in the germline V gene (reference sequence). The CDR3 sequence: CASSWGHKNTEAFF. The CDR3 DNA, read in part, is TGTGCCAGCAGCTGGGGACACAAGAACACTGAA.

Concerning this clone itself: Sequencing ends 3 residues short of the CDR3 end; the germline J gene provides the rest. The rearrangement joins TRBV10-3 to TRBJ2-2; TRBD2 is a possible D gene (7 bases). V lost 6 bases and J 4 bases, leaving 12 bases between the germline ends. Germline CDR1 reads ENHRY; CDR2 reads SYGVKD. The CDR3 runs to 14 residues. CDR3 DNA, as far as it was read: TGTGCCATCAGGAGGGGGGGGAGCACCGGGGAG. Protein product: CAIRRGGSTGE. The whole CDR3 region reads CAIRRGGSTGELFF.

A note on this clone: The read comes to an end 3 residues before the CDR3 does, leaving the germline J gene to fill in the end. V and J are TRBV5-4 and TRBJ2-5, with 9 nucleotides matching TRBD2. V was clipped by 5 bases and J by 2 bases; unmatched bases: 10. The V gene's germline CDR1 is SGHNT and CDR2 YYREEE (reference sequence). The length of the CDR3 is 16 residues. Incomplete CDR3 DNA: TGTGCCAGCAGTACTCCGACTAGCGGTTTGCAAGAGACC. Its protein is CASSTPTSGLQET. The entire CDR3 protein is CASSTPTSGLQETQYF.